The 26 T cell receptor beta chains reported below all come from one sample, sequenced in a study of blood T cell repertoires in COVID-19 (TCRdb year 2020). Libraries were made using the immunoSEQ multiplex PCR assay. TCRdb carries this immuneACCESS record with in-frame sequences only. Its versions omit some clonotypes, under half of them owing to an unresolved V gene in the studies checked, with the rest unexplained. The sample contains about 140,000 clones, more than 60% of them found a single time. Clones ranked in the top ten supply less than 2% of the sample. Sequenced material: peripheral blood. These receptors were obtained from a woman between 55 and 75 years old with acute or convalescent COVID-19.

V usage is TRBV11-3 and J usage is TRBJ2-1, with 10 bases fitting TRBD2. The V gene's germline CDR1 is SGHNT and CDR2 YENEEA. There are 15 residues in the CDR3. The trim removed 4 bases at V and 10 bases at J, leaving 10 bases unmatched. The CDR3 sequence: CASSSASGSRREQFF. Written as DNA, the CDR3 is TGTGCCAGCAGCTCCGCTAGCGGGAGTCGAAGGGAGCAGTTCTTC.

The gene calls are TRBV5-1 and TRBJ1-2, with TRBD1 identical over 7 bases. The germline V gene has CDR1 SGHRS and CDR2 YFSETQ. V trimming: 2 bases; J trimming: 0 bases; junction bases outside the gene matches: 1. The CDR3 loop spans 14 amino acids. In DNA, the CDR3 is TGCGCCAGCAGCTTCGACAGGGCTAACTATGGCTACACCTTC. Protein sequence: CASSFDRANYGYTF.

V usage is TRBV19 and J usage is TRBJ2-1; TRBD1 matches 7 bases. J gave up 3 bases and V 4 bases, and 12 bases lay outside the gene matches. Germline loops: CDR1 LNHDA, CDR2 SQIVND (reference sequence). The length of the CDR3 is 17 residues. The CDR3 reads CASSTSRTGKDYNEQFF. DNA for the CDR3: TGTGCCAGTAGTACCTCGAGGACAGGAAAGGACTACAATGAGCAGTTCTTC.

The CDR3 DNA is TGTGCCAGCTCACCAAGGGAGGGGCTAAATGAGCAGTTCTTC. This sequence encodes CASSPREGLNEQFF. This chain connects TRBV18 to TRBJ2-1; 7 bases align to TRBD2. The CDR3 is 14 residues long. The ends lost 2 bases at V and 7 bases at J; junction bases unmatched: 5. Germline V gene data show CDR1 as KGHSH and CDR2 as LQKENI.

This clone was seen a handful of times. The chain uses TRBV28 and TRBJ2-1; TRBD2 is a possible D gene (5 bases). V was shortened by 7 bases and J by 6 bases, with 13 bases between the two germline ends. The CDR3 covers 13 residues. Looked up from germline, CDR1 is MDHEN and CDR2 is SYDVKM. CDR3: CASNRRVINEQFF. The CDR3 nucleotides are TGTGCCAGCAACCGGCGGGTAATCAATGAGCAGTTCTTC. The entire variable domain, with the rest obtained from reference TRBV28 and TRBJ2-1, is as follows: DVKVTQSSRYLVKRTGEKVFLECVQDMDHENMFWYRQDPGLGLRLIYFSYDVKMKEKGDIPEGYSVSREKKERFSLILESASTNQTSMYLCASNRRVINEQFFGPGTRLTVL.

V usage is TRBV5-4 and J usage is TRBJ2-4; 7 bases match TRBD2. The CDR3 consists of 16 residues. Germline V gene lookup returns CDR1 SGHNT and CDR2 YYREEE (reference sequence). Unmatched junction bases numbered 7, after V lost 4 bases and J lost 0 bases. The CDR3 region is CASSAGVAEAKNIQYF. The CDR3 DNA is TGTGCCAGCAGCGCGGGGGTAGCGGAAGCCAAAAACATTCAGTACTTC.

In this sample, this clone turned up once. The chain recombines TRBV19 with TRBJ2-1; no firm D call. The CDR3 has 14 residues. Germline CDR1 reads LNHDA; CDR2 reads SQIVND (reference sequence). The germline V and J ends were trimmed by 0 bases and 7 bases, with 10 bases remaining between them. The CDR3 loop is CASSIDLRVNEQFF. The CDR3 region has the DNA TGTGCCAGTAGTATAGATCTCCGAGTGAATGAGCAGTTCTTC.

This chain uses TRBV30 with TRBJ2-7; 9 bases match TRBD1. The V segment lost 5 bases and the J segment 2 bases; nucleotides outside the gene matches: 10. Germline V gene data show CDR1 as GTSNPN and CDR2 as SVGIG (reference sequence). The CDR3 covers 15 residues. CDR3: CAWLNLGTGTYEQYF. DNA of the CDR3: TGTGCCTGGCTAAATCTAGGGACAGGGACCTACGAGCAGTACTTC.

DNA of the CDR3: TGTGCCTGGAGTGATGGGCAAGGCCCTTCGCGTGGCTACACCTTC. This sequence encodes CAWSDGQGPSRGYTF. The chain employs TRBV30 and TRBJ1-2; D unclear. The V and J ends lost 1 base and 7 bases respectively, with 19 bases between them. The CDR3 consists of 15 residues. Germline CDR1 is GTSNPN and CDR2 is SVGIG (reference sequence).

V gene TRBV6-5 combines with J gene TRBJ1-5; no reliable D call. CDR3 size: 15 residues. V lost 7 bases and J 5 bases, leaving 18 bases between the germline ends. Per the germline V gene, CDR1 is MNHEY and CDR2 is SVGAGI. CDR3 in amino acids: CASTQSRVTYQPQHF. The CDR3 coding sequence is TGTGCCAGCACCCAGTCCCGGGTGACTTATCAGCCCCAGCATTTT.

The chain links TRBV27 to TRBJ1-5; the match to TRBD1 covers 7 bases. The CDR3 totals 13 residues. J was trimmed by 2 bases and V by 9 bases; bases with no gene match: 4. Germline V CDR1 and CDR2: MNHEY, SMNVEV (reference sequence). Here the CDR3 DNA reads TGTGCCAGAAGACAGGGTGGCAATCAGCCCCAGCATTTT. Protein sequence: CARRQGGNQPQHF.

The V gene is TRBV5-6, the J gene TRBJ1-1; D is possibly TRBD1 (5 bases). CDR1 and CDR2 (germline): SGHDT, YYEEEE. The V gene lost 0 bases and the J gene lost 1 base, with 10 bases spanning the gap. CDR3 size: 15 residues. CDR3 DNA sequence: TGTGCCAGCAGCTTGGTTCCAGGGTGGAACACTGAAGCTTTCTTT. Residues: CASSLVPGWNTEAFF.

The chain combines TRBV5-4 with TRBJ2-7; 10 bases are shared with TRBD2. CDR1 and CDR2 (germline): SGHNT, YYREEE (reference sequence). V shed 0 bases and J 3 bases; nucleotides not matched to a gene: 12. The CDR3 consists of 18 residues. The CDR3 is CASSLAGLTSGAGYEQYF. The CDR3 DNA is TGTGCCAGCAGCTTGGCCGGCCTTACTAGCGGGGCCGGCTACGAGCAGTACTTC. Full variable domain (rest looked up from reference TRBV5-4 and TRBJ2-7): ETGVTQSPTHLIKTRGQQVTLRCSSQSGHNTVSWYQQALGQGPQFIFQYYREEENGRGNFPPRFSGLQFPNYSSELNVNALELDDSALYLCASSLAGLTSGAGYEQYFGPGTRLTVT.

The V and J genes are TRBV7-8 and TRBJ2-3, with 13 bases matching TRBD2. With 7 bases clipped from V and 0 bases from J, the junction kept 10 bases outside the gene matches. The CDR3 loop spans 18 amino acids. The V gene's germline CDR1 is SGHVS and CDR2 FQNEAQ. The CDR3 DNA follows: TGTGCCAGCATGACTAGCGGGAGGATCCCTACTAGCACAGATACGCAGTATTTT. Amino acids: CASMTSGRIPTSTDTQYF.

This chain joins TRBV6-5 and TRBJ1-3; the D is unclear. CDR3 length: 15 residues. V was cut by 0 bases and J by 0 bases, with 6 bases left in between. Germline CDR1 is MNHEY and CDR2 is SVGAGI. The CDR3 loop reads CASSYSSGSGNTIYF. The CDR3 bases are TGTGCCAGCAGTTACTCCTCAGGCTCTGGAAACACCATATATTTT.

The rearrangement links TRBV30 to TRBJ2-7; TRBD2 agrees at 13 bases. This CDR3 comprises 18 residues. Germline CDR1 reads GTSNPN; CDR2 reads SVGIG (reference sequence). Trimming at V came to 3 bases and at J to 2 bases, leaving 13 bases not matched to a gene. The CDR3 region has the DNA TGTGCCTGGAGCCCAAGGCGGGGGACTAGCGGGACACCCTACGAGCAGTACTTC. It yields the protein CAWSPRRGTSGTPYEQYF.

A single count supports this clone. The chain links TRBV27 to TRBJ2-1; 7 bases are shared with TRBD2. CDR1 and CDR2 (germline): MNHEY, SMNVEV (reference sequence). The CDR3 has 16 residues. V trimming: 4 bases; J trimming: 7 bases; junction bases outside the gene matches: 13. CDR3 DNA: TGTGCCAGCAGTTCACCTAGCGGCCCCTGGCGGAATGAGCAGTTCTTC. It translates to CASSSPSGPWRNEQFF.

CDR3: CASSPRPGNSNQPQHF. The CDR3 DNA follows: TGTGCCAGCAGCCCTCGACCGGGGAACAGCAATCAGCCCCAGCATTTT. The V and J genes are TRBV7-8 and TRBJ1-5; D is uncertain. Trimming left V 5 bases short and J 1 base short, with 15 bases between. The length of the CDR3 is 16 residues. Germline lookup yields CDR1 SGHVS and CDR2 FQNEAQ. Combining the CDR3 with reference TRBV7-8 and TRBJ1-5 gives the whole variable domain GAGVSQSPRYKVAKRGQDVALRCDPISGHVSLFWYQQALGQGPEFLTYFQNEAQLDKSGLPSDRFFAERPEGSVSTLKIQRTQQEDSAVYLCASSPRPGNSNQPQHFGDGTRLSIL.

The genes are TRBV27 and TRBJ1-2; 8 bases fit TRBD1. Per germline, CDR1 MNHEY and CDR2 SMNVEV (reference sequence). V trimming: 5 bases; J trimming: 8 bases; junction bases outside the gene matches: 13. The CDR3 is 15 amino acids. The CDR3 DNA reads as TGTGCCAGCAGTCCATGGGCAGGGGGCTTTTCAGGCTACACCTTC. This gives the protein CASSPWAGGFSGYTF.

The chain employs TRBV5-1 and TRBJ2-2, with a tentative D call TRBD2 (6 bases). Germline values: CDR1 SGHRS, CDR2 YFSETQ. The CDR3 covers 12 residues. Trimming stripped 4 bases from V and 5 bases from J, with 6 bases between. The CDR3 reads CASSAGTGELFF. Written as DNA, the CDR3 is TGCGCCAGCAGCGCGGGAACCGGGGAGCTGTTTTTT.

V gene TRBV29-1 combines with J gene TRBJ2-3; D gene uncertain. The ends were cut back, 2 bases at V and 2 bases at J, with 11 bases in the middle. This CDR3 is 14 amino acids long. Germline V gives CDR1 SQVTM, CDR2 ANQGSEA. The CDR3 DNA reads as TGCAGCGTTGAACGGTTTCTCTCCACAGATACGCAGTATTTT. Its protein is CSVERFLSTDTQYF.

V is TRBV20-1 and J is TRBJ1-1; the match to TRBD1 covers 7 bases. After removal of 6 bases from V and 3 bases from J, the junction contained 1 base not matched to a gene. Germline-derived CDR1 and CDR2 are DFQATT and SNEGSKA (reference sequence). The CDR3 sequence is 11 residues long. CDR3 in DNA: TGCAGTGCCAGGGGGGACACTGAAGCTTTCTTT. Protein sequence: CSARGDTEAFF.

This CDR3 reads CASSFYAGLNTKRGYEQYF. CDR3 DNA sequence: TGTGCCAGCAGTTTCTATGCTGGCCTGAACACCAAAAGGGGGTACGAGCAGTACTTC. V and J are TRBV28 and TRBJ2-7, with a weak D call TRBD1 (6 bases). Germline CDR1 is MDHEN and CDR2 is SYDVKM. V lost 3 bases and J 4 bases, leaving 28 bases between the germline ends. The CDR3 contains 19 residues.

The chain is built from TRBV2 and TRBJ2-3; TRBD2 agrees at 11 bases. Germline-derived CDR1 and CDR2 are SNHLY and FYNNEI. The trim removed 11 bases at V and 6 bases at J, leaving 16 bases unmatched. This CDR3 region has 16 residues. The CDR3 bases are TGTGCCGGGGGGACCGGACTAGCGGGTGGCCGGGATACGCAGTATTTT. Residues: CAGGTGLAGGRDTQYF.

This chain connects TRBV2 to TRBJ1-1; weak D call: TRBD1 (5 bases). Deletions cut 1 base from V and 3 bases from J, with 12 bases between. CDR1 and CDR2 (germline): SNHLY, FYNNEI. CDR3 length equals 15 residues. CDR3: CASSEGGGFYTEAFF. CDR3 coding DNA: TGTGCCAGCAGTGAAGGGGGGGGTTTTTACACTGAAGCTTTCTTT.

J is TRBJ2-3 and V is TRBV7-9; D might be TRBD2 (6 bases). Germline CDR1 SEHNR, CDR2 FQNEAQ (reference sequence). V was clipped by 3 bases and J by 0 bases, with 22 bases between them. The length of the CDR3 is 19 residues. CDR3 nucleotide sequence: TGTGCCAGCAGCTTTAATCTAGCATGGCGGGATGCTAGCACAGATACGCAGTATTTT. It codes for CASSFNLAWRDASTDTQYF.